The 21 T cell receptor beta chains below come from one sample, sequenced in a study of T cells in Graves' hyperthyroidism and ophthalmopathy. Regions amplified from RNA transcripts were the TCR beta CDR3 regions. Researchers ran a first-round RT-PCR on the TCR CDR3 using the HTBI primer set. TCRdb re-called the multiplex PCR reads through MiXCR, storing one row per CDR3 protein. The sample holds roughly 500,000 distinct CDR3 sequences; around 50% are singletons and the top ten take approximately 44%. Input material: peripheral blood or thyroid tissue (not recorded which). These receptors all come from an adult woman with Graves' disease, either hyperthyroidism or ophthalmopathy (not recorded which).

This chain joins TRBV7-9 and TRBJ2-2; D not certain. The ends were cut back, 1 base at V and 7 bases at J, with 13 bases in the middle. This CDR3 has 15 amino acids. Germline CDR1 reads SEHNR; CDR2 reads FQNEAQ (reference sequence). The CDR3 DNA follows: TGTGCCAGCAGCTTAGGTTGGGTACCCTACGGGGAGCTGTTTTTT. Its translation: CASSLGWVPYGELFF.

About this clonotype: A much larger clone lies a single base off, so this may be a read error. The chain uses TRBV6-6 and TRBJ1-5; 7 positions agree with TRBD1. The V gene's germline CDR1 is MNHNY and CDR2 SVGAGI (reference sequence). CDR3 size: 18 residues. CDR3 sequence (DNA): TGTGCCAGCAGTGAAGGACGGACAGGAGGTGGGTGGAATCAGCTCCAGCATTTT. Translating gives CASSEGRTGGGWNQLQHF.

The chain links TRBV11-1 to TRBJ2-5, with 12 bases that match TRBD1. The V gene end was trimmed by 5 bases and the J gene end by 5 bases; junction bases not matched to a gene: 3. This CDR3 has 14 residues. CDR1 and CDR2 (germline): SGHAT, FQDESV (reference sequence). The CDR3 is CASSGTGGMETQYF. The CDR3 DNA follows: TGTGCCAGCAGCGGGACAGGGGGCATGGAGACCCAGTACTTC.

As regards this clonotype: The junction and the germline gene differ at one end; a read error may be behind it. This chain joins TRBV2 and TRBJ2-7, with D possibly matching TRBD1 (5 bases). CDR1 and CDR2 from the germline V gene are SNHLY and FYNNEI. The CDR3 totals 12 residues. CDR3 in amino acids: CAGSTDSYEQYF. CDR3 bases: TGTGCCGGCAGTACAGACAGCTACGAGCAGTACTTC. The whole variable domain, filled in from reference TRBV2 and TRBJ2-7, reads EPEVTQTPSHQVTQMGQEVILRCVPISNHLYFYWYRQILGQKVEFLVSFYNNEISEKSEIFDDQFSVERPDGSNFTLKIRSTKLEDSAMYFCAGSTDSYEQYFGPGTRLTVT.

The sample holds many counts of this clonotype. The rearrangement joins TRBV20-1 to TRBJ2-5; no definite D call. Trimming pared 0 bases from V and 2 bases from J, leaving 13 bases between. The CDR3 length is 15 residues. Germline V gene lookup returns CDR1 DFQATT and CDR2 SNEGSKA (reference sequence). CDR3 nucleotides: TGCAGTGCTAGAGACCCGAGGCGGAATCAAGAGACCCAGTACTTC. Protein sequence: CSARDPRRNQETQYF.

The table lists this clonotype with many counts. The rearrangement links TRBV6-6 to TRBJ1-1; D ambiguous. This CDR3 is built from 13 residues. V was pared by 5 bases and J by 0 bases, with 7 bases between. Germline loops: CDR1 MNHNY, CDR2 SVGAGI (reference sequence). DNA for the CDR3: TGTGCCAGCAGTCCAGTCATGAACACTGAAGCTTTCTTT. Its protein is CASSPVMNTEAFF.

A note on this clonotype: A much more abundant neighbour one base away suggests this may be a read error. The chain couples TRBV20-1 to TRBJ2-7; TRBD2 agrees at 13 bases. The CDR3 length is 15 residues. The V segment lost 3 bases and the J segment 6 bases; nucleotides outside the gene matches: 8. Germline V gene data show CDR1 as DFQATT and CDR2 as SNEGSKA (reference sequence). This CDR3 reads CSARDGLAGVGEQYF. CDR3 coding DNA: TGCAGTGCTAGGGATGGACTAGCGGGAGTGGGCGAGCAGTACTTC.

The V gene is TRBV4-3, the J gene TRBJ2-7; D unresolved. This CDR3 contains 15 residues. CDR1 is LGHNA, CDR2 YSLEER, per germline. Between the trimmed V and J ends, which lost 0 bases and 0 bases, there was a span of 9 bases. CDR3 residues: CASSQDDAFSYEQYF. CDR3 nucleotide sequence: TGCGCCAGCAGCCAAGATGACGCATTCTCCTACGAGCAGTACTTC.

This clonotype has at least ten counts. This chain links TRBV10-3 with TRBJ2-7; 10 bases agree with TRBD1. Trimming took 5 bases from V and 3 from J; bases not matched to a gene: 4. CDR3 size: 14 residues. Germline CDR1 ENHRY, CDR2 SYGVKD. CDR3 protein: CAISSGTGVYEQYF. CDR3 sequence (DNA): TGTGCCATCAGTTCCGGGACAGGGGTCTACGAGCAGTACTTC.

A word on this clonotype: Just one base apart from a much larger clone, this may be a read error. The conserved final phenylalanine or tryptophan is absent from the CDR3, which likely points to a read error. The rearrangement uses TRBV5-6 and TRBJ2-7; D unclear. CDR3 length equals 14 residues. V lost 8 bases and J 3 bases, leaving 18 bases between the germline ends. Germline CDR1 and CDR2: SGHDT and YYEEEE. CDR3 nucleotide sequence: TGTGCCAGTAGTATCGCTCATAAGGGCTACGAGCAGTACTTA. It encodes CASSIAHKGYEQYL.

This clonotype was observed a handful of times. The chain has TRBV19 and TRBJ2-7; D is ambiguous. V was shortened by 3 bases and J by 3 bases, with 12 bases between the two germline ends. The CDR3 is 14 residues long. The germline gives CDR1 LNHDA, CDR2 SQIVND (reference sequence). In nucleotides, the CDR3 is TGTGCCAGTAGTATCGACTTATCCATCTACGAGCAGTACTTC. Translation: CASSIDLSIYEQYF.

The CDR3 here is CSALGVAGPIEEQYF. In DNA form, the CDR3 reads TGCAGTGCTCTCGGGGTAGCGGGGCCCATTGAGGAGCAGTACTTC. The chain joins TRBV20-1 to TRBJ2-7, with 8 nucleotides matching TRBD2. V lost 5 bases, J lost 7 bases, and 16 bases stayed unmatched. The CDR3 is 15 amino acids. CDR1 and CDR2 from the germline V gene are DFQATT and SNEGSKA (reference sequence).

This clonotype has ten or more counts. This rearrangement joins TRBV4-1 to TRBJ1-3; TRBD1 might be the D (6 bases). Germline-derived CDR1 and CDR2 are MGHRA and YSYEKL. The V end was cut by 5 bases, the J end by 4 bases, with 15 bases between. The CDR3 runs 15 residues. The CDR3 loop reads CASSDRPGQGNTIYF. As DNA, the CDR3 is TGCGCCAGCAGCGACCGCCCGGGACAAGGAAACACCATATATTTT.

The V and J genes are TRBV7-8 and TRBJ1-6, with TRBD1 identical over 9 bases. Germline lookup yields CDR1 SGHVS and CDR2 FQNEAQ. Trimming removed 3 bases from V and 9 bases from J; junction bases left unmatched: 6. This CDR3 is built from 15 residues. CDR3 sequence reads: CASSLAGTGSSPLHF. DNA of the CDR3: TGTGCCAGCAGCTTGGCCGGGACAGGGAGTTCACCCCTCCACTTT.

This clonotype was counted many times. V and J are TRBV20-1 and TRBJ1-2; 11 bases map to TRBD1. CDR3 length: 14 amino acids. Germline loops: CDR1 DFQATT, CDR2 SNEGSKA (reference sequence). V lost 5 bases, J lost 5 bases, and 7 bases stayed unmatched. Written as DNA, the CDR3 is TGCAGTGCTTCTCGGACAGGGGGCTCTTATGGCTACACCTTC. Amino acid sequence: CSASRTGGSYGYTF.

This clonotype has only a few counts. The chain employs TRBV7-9 and TRBJ1-5, with a weak D call TRBD1 (6 bases). V lost 6 bases, J lost 5 bases, and 8 bases lay in between. From germline, CDR1 is SEHNR and CDR2 FQNEAQ (reference sequence). CDR3 size: 12 residues. This CDR3 reads CASRYRDQPQHF. Here the CDR3 DNA reads TGTGCCAGCAGATACAGGGATCAGCCCCAGCATTTT. Full variable domain (remainder filled in from reference TRBV7-9 and TRBJ1-5): DTGVSQNPRHKITKRGQNVTFRCDPISEHNRLYWYRQTLGQGPEFLTYFQNEAQLEKSRLLSDRFSAERPKGSFSTLEIQRTEQGDSAMYLCASRYRDQPQHFGDGTRLSIL.

About this clonotype itself: The CDR3 ends on some other residue instead of the conserved phenylalanine or tryptophan, so this is likely a read error. The chain is built from TRBV7-9 and TRBJ2-7; D remains unclear. CDR1 SEHNR and CDR2 FQNEAQ come from the germline V gene (reference sequence). CDR3 length equals 12 residues. V was clipped by 6 bases and J by 6 bases, with 12 bases between them. CDR3 DNA: TGTGCCAGCAGTCCCCCTGGCGGCGAGCAGTACCTC. Translation: CASSPPGGEQYL.

The V call is TRBV7-9, the J call TRBJ2-7; D perhaps matches TRBD1 (5 bases). Trimming left V 6 bases short and J 5 bases short, with 17 bases between. CDR1 and CDR2 (germline): SEHNR, FQNEAQ (reference sequence). The CDR3 is 14 residues long. Here the CDR3 reads CASSFYEKGHEQYF. Written as DNA, the CDR3 is TGTGCCAGCAGTTTTTACGAAAAGGGGCACGAGCAGTACTTC.

The genes are TRBV20-1 and TRBJ1-1; possible D gene TRBD1, 6 bases. The V gene's germline CDR1 is DFQATT and CDR2 SNEGSKA (reference sequence). The CDR3 extends over 14 amino acids. The V gene lost 0 bases and the J gene lost 5 bases, with 13 bases spanning the gap. In DNA, the CDR3 is TGCAGTGCTAGAGATCGGAAGGGGGGGACTGAAGCTTTCTTT. This gives the protein CSARDRKGGTEAFF.

Ten or more counts support this clonotype. J is TRBJ2-5 and V is TRBV11-3; no reliable D call. V lost 5 bases to trimming and J lost 1 base, with 11 bases between them. This CDR3 contains 14 residues. CDR1 and CDR2 (germline): SGHNT, YENEEA. The CDR3 nucleotides read TGTGCCAGCAGCCCAGGACGGACCCAAGAGACCCAGTACTTC. Protein product: CASSPGRTQETQYF.

The chain combines TRBV4-1 with TRBJ2-5; 8 nucleotides agree with TRBD2. Germline V gives CDR1 MGHRA, CDR2 YSYEKL. The V gene end was trimmed by 0 bases and the J gene end by 5 bases; junction bases not matched to a gene: 11. This CDR3 comprises 17 residues. CDR3 DNA sequence: TGCGCCAGCAGCCAAGATCGTCCGGGAGGGCCGGGGGAGACCCAGTACTTC. Its protein is CASSQDRPGGPGETQYF.